This entry concerns a single TCR beta chain. Its antigen remains unidentified. These data come from a study of CD8 T cells in ankylosing spondylitis. In TCRdb, the 5' RACE reads were re-called with MiXCR into one record per CDR3 protein. Of 380,000 or so distinct CDR3 sequences in the sample, about 20% are singletons; the top ten hold around 14%. This CDR3 spans 11 amino acids. Germline CDR1 and CDR2: KGHDR and SFDVKD. V lost 9 bases, J lost 7 bases, and 9 bases lay in between. Overall study findings and caveats: A motif of fewer than ten highly homologous TCR beta variants was seen as apparently characteristic of ankylosing spondylitis blood. Relatively rare in peripheral blood, disease-linked clones were also CD8+. Within matched ankylosing spondylitis synovial fluid, disease-linked clones were reportedly significantly enriched.

The V gene is TRBV24-1, the J gene TRBJ2-1; D is unresolved. This TCR was recovered from a male donor with ankylosing spondylitis or in good health (not recorded which). Sequencing input: blood, either unsorted or a sorted T cell fraction (not recorded which). This chain's CDR3 is CATGVGNEQFF. DNA of the CDR3: TGTGCCACCGGGGTCGGGAATGAGCAGTTCTTC.